The 9 T cell receptor beta chains given below trace back to one sample, sequenced in a study of blood T cells in healthy people across ages. A sample-barcoded 5' primer and a J-beta primer mix were used in a second PCR of roughly 7 to 11 cycles. TCRdb redid the calling of the 5' RACE reads with MiXCR, one entry per CDR3 protein. The sample includes 750,000 to 850,000 distinct CDR3 sequences, about 25% seen only once; the top ten take roughly 3.5%. The data also belong to a second study, concerning T cells of mothers and their children.

What was sequenced was blood. These TCRs come from a boy between 10 and 17 years old in good health.

This clonotype was counted only a few times. This chain joins TRBV24-1 and TRBJ2-1; 13 positions agree with TRBD2. The CDR3 sequence is 15 residues long. V dropped 6 bases and J dropped 9; count of bases not matched to a gene: 7. In germline, CDR1 is KGHDR, CDR2 SFDVKD. CDR3: CATSHGLAGVFEQFF. CDR3 in DNA: TGTGCCACCAGTCACGGACTAGCGGGAGTATTTGAGCAGTTCTTC.

The J gene is TRBJ2-7, the V gene TRBV4-3; D is ambiguous. Germline CDR1 and CDR2: LGHNA and YSLEER. The ends were cut back, 0 bases at V and 4 bases at J, with 13 bases in the middle. The CDR3 loop spans 15 amino acids. The CDR3 reads CASSQDLTAFYEQYF. The CDR3 DNA follows: TGCGCCAGCAGCCAAGATTTAACAGCTTTTTACGAGCAGTACTTC.

The chain employs TRBV3-1 and TRBJ2-2; TRBD2 is a possible D gene (5 bases). The CDR3 length is 14 residues. Germline assignment: CDR1 LGHDT and CDR2 YNNKEL (reference sequence). The V and J ends lost 1 base and 5 bases respectively, with 8 bases between them. Here the CDR3 reads CASSQGSGTGELFF. CDR3 bases: TGTGCCAGCAGCCAAGGATCGGGAACCGGGGAGCTGTTTTTT. Combining the CDR3 with reference TRBV3-1 and TRBJ2-2 gives the whole variable domain DTAVSQTPKYLVTQMGNDKSIKCEQNLGHDTMYWYKQDSKKFLKIMFSYNNKELIINETVPNRFSPKSPDKAHLNLHINSLELGDSAVYFCASSQGSGTGELFFGEGSRLTVL.

The CDR3 is CASSSTAGRDNTQYF. The CDR3 DNA sequence: TGTGCCAGCAGCTCCACGGCAGGGAGGGACAATACGCAGTATTTT. The chain combines TRBV7-3 with TRBJ2-3, with D perhaps matching TRBD2 (7 bases). CDR3 length: 15 residues. Between the trimmed V and J ends, which lost 4 bases and 7 bases, there was a span of 18 bases. The germline gives CDR1 SGHTA, CDR2 FQGTGA.

Only a few counts were recorded for this clonotype. V and J are TRBV27 and TRBJ2-2, with TRBD1 identical over 8 bases. The ends lost 5 bases at V and 7 bases at J; junction bases unmatched: 9. The V gene's germline CDR1 is MNHEY and CDR2 SMNVEV (reference sequence). CDR3 length equals 15 residues. DNA of the CDR3: TGTGCCAGCAGTAGGGGAACAGGGGGAAACGGGGAGCTGTTTTTT. Translated, it gives CASSRGTGGNGELFF.

The chain has TRBV28 and TRBJ1-4; maybe TRBD1 (6 bases). The CDR3 covers 13 residues. The ends were cut back, 8 bases at V and 8 bases at J, with 15 bases in the middle. CDR1 and CDR2 (germline): MDHEN, SYDVKM. The CDR3 DNA follows: TGTGCCAGCTGCCGGGGGGCATGGGAAAAACTGTTTTTT. It codes for CASCRGAWEKLFF.

This sequence joins TRBV7-8 and TRBJ2-5, with 8 nucleotides matching TRBD2. The V gene's germline CDR1 is SGHVS and CDR2 FQNEAQ. CDR3 length: 15 amino acids. The J segment lost 4 bases and the V segment lost 1 base, leaving 5 bases of the junction unmatched. CDR3 in amino acids: CASSLDPGLGETQYF. CDR3 coding DNA: TGTGCCAGCAGCTTAGACCCGGGACTAGGAGAGACCCAGTACTTC.

This clonotype was recorded at least ten times. The genes are TRBV20-1 and TRBJ2-7; 7 positions match TRBD2. Germline CDR1 and CDR2: DFQATT and SNEGSKA (reference sequence). There are 14 residues in the CDR3. The trim removed 3 bases at V and 1 base at J, leaving 6 bases unmatched. This CDR3 is CSASDQRESYEQYF. The CDR3 coding sequence is TGCAGTGCTAGCGACCAGCGGGAATCCTACGAGCAGTACTTC.

The table lists this clonotype with a few counts. The junction departs from germline at one end; a sequencing error may be responsible. The chain combines TRBV9 with TRBJ2-5; 7 bases line up with TRBD2. The CDR3 is 14 amino acids. Germline V gene data show CDR1 as SGDLS and CDR2 as YYNGEE. Here the CDR3 reads CASSVRQAGETQYF. DNA of the CDR3: TGTGCCAGCAGCGTCCGTCAGGCGGGAGAGACTCAGTACTTC.